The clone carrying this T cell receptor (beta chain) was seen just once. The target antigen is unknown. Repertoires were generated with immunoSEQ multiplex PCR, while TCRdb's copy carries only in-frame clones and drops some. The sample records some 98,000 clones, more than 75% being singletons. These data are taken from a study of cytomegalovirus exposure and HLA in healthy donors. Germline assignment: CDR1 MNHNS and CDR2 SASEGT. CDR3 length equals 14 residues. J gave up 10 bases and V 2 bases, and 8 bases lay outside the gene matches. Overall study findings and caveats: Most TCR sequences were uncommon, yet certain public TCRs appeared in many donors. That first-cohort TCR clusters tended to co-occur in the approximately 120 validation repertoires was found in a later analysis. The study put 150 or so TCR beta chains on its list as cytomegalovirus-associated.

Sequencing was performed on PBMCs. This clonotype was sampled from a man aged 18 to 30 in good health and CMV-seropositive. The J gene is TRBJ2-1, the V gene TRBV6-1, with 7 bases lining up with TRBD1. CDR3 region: CASSELVGTAEQFF. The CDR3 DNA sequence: TGTGCCAGCAGTGAATTAGTAGGGACAGCCGAGCAGTTCTTC.